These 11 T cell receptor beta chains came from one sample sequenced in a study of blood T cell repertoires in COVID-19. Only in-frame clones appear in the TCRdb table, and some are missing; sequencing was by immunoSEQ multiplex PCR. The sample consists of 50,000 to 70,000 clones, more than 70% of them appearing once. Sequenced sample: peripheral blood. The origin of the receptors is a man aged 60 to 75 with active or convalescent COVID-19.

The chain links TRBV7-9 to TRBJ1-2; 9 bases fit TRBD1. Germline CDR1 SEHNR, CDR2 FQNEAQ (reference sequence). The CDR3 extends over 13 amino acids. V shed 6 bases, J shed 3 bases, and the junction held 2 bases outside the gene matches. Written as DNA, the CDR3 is TGTGCCAGCAGACAGGGGGCGGACTATGGCTACACCTTC. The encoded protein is CASRQGADYGYTF.

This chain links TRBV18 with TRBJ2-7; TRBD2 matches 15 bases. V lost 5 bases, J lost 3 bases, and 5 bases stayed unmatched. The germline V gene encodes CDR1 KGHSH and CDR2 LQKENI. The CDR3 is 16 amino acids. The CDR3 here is CASSTGTSGRFYEQYF. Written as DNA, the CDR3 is TGTGCCAGCTCAACTGGGACTAGCGGGAGGTTCTACGAGCAGTACTTC.

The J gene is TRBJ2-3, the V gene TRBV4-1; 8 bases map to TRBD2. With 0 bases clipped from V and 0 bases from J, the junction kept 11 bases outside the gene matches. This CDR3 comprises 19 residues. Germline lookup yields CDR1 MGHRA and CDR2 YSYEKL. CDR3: CASSQDRLAGAASTDTQYF. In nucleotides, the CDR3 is TGCGCCAGCAGCCAAGATCGGCTAGCGGGTGCCGCTAGCACAGATACGCAGTATTTT.

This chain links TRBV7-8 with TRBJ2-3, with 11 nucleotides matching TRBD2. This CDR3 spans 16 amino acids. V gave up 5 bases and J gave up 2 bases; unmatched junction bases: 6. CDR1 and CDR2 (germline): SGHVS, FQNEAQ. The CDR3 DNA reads TGTGCCAGCAGCGGAACGGGACTAGCGGCCACAGATACGCAGTATTTT. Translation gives CASSGTGLAATDTQYF.

CDR3 loop: CASSGTRQGAFKTDTQYF. DNA for the CDR3: TGTGCCAGCAGCGGAACTAGACAGGGGGCTTTTAAGACAGATACGCAGTATTTT. The chain joins TRBV9 to TRBJ2-3, with TRBD1 identical over 10 bases. Germline V lookup: CDR1 SGDLS, CDR2 YYNGEE. The CDR3 has 18 residues. The V and J ends lost 3 bases and 3 bases, in that order; junction bases with no gene match: 13.

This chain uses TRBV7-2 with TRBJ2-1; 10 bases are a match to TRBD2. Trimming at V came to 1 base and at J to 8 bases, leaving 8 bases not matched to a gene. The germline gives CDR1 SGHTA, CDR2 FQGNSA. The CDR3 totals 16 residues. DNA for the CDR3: TGTGCCAGCAGCTTAGTTAGCGGGGGGCCCGGGGATGAGCAGTTCTTC. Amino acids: CASSLVSGGPGDEQFF.

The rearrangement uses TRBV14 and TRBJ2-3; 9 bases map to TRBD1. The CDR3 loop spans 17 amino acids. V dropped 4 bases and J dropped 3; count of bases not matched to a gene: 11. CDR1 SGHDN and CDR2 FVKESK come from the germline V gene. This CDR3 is CASSPGTGWSGTDTQYF. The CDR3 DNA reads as TGTGCCAGCAGCCCCGGGACAGGGTGGTCAGGAACAGATACGCAGTATTTT.

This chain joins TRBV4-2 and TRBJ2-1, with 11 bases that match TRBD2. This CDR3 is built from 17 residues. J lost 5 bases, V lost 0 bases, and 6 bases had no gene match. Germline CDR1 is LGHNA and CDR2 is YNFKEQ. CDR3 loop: CASSQDIGLAGNNEQFF. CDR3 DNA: TGTGCCAGCAGCCAAGATATCGGACTAGCGGGTAACAATGAGCAGTTCTTC.

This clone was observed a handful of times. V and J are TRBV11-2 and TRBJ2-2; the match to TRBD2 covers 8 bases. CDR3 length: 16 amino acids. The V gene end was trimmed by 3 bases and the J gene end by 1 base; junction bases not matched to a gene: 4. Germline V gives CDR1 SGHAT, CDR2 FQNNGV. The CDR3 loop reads CASSFLAGGNTGELFF. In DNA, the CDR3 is TGTGCCAGCAGCTTTTTGGCGGGGGGGAACACCGGGGAGCTGTTTTTT.

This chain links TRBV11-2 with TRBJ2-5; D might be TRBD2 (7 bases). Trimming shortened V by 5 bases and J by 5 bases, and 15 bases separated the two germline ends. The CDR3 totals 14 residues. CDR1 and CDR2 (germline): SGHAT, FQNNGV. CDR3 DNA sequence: TGTGCCAGCAGCGGACGGGGGAGGGGGGAGACCCAGTACTTC. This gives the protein CASSGRGRGETQYF.

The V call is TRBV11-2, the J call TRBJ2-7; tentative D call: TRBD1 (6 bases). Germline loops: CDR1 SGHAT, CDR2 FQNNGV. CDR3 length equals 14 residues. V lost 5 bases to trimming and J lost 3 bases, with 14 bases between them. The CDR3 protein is CASSPGQLDYEQYF. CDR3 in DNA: TGTGCCAGCAGCCCCGGACAGCTAGACTACGAGCAGTACTTC.